This T cell receptor beta chain was retrieved from a study of blood T cell repertoires in COVID-19. This table comes from immunoSEQ multiplex PCR, and its TCRdb copy is limited to in-frame clones, with some not included. The sample carries 150,000 or so clones, 75% to 90% recorded once. CDR1 is MGHRA and CDR2 is YSYEKL in the germline V gene. The CDR3 sequence is 14 residues long. V was pared by 1 base and J by 5 bases, with 10 bases between. Sequencing was performed on peripheral blood. The receptor comes from a woman aged 40 to 50 with acute or convalescent COVID-19. The rearrangement uses TRBV4-1 and TRBJ2-3; D gene ambiguous. CDR3 sequence (DNA): TGCGCCAGCAGCCAAGGGGCCGCTTTAGATACGCAGTATTTT. Protein: CASSQGAALDTQYF.